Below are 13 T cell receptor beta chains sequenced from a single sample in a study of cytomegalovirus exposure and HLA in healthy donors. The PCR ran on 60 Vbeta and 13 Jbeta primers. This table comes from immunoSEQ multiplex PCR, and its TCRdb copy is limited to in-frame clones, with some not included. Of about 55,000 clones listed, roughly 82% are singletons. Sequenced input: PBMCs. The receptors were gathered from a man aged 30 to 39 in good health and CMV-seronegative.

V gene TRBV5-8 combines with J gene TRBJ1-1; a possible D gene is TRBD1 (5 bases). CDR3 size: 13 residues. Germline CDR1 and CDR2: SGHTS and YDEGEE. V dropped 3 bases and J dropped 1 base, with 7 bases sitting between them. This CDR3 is CASSSTGNTEAFF. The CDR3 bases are TGTGCCAGCAGCTCCACAGGGAACACTGAAGCTTTCTTT.

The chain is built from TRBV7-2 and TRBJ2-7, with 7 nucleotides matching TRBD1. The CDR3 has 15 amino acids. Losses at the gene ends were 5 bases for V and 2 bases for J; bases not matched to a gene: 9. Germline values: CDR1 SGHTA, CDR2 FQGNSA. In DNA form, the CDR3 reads TGTGCCAGCAGCCAGAGACAGGGTCAGACCTACGAGCAGTACTTC. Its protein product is CASSQRQGQTYEQYF.

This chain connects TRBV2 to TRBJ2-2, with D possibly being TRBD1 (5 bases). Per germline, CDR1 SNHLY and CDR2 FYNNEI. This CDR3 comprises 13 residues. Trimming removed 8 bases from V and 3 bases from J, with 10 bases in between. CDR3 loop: CASSGIYTGELFF. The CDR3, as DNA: TGTGCCAGCTCAGGGATCTACACCGGGGAGCTGTTTTTT. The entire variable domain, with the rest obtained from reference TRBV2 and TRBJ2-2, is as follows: EPEVTQTPSHQVTQMGQEVILRCVPISNHLYFYWYRQILGQKVEFLVSFYNNEISEKSEIFDDQFSVERPDGSNFTLKIRSTKLEDSAMYFCASSGIYTGELFFGEGSRLTVL.

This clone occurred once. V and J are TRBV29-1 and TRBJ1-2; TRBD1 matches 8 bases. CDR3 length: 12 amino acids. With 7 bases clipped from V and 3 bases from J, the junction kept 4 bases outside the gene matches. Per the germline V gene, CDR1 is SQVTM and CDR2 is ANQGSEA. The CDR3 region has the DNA TGCAGCGGGATGGACAGGGACTATGGCTACACCTTC. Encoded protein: CSGMDRDYGYTF. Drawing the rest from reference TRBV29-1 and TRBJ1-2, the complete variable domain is SAVISQKPSRDICQRGTSLTIQCQVDSQVTMMFWYRQQPGQSLTLIATANQGSEATYESGFVIDKFPISRPNLTFSTLTVSNMSPEDSSIYLCSGMDRDYGYTFGSGTRLTVV.

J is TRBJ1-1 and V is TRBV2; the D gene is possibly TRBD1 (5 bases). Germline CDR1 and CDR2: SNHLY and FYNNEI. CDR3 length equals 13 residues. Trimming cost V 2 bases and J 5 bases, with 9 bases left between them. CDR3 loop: CASSEQGETEAFF. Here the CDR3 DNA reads TGTGCCAGCAGTGAACAGGGTGAGACTGAAGCTTTCTTT. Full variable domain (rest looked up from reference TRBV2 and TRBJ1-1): EPEVTQTPSHQVTQMGQEVILRCVPISNHLYFYWYRQILGQKVEFLVSFYNNEISEKSEIFDDQFSVERPDGSNFTLKIRSTKLEDSAMYFCASSEQGETEAFFGQGTRLTVV.

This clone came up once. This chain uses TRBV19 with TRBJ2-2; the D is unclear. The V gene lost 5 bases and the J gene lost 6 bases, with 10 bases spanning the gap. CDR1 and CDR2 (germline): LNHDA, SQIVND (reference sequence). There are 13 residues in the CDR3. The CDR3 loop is CASSPTYSGELFF. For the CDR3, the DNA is TGTGCCAGTAGTCCCACTTACTCCGGGGAGCTGTTTTTT.

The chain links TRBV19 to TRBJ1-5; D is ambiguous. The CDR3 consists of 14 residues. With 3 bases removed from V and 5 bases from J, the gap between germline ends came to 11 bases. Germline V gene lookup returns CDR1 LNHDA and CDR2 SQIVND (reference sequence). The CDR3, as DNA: TGTGCCAGTAGTATTGGGCAGGTTGATCAGCCCCAGCATTTT. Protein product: CASSIGQVDQPQHF.

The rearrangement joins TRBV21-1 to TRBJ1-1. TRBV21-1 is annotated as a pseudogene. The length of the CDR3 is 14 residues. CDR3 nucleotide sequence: TGTGCCAGCAGCAAACTGAGGGTGGTCACTGAAGCTTTCTTT. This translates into CASSKLRVVTEAFF.

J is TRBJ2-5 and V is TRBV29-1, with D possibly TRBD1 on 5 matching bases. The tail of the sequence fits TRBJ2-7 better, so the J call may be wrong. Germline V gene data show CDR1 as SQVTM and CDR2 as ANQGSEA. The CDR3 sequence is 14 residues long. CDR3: CSVEGWGRTYEQYF. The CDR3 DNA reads TGCAGCGTTGAAGGATGGGGCAGAACCTACGAGCAGTACTTC.

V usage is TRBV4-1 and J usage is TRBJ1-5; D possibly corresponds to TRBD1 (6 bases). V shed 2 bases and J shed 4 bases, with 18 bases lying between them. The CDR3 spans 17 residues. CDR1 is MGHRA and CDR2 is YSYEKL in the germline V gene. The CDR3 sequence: CASSQNRAYGLNQPQHF. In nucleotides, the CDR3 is TGCGCCAGCAGCCAAAACAGGGCCTACGGCCTTAATCAGCCCCAGCATTTT.

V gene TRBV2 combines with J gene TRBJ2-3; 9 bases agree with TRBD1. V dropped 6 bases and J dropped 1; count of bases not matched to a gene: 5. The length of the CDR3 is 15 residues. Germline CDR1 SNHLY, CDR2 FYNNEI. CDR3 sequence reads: CASRARTGGTDTQYF. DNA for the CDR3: TGTGCCAGCAGGGCCCGGACAGGGGGCACAGATACGCAGTATTTT.

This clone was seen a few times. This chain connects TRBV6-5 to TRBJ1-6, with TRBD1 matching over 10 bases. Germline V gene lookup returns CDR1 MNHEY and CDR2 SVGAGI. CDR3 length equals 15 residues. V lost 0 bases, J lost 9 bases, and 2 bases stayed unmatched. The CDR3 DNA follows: TGTGCCAGCAGTTACTCCGGGACAGGGGCTTCACCCCTCCACTTT. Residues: CASSYSGTGASPLHF.

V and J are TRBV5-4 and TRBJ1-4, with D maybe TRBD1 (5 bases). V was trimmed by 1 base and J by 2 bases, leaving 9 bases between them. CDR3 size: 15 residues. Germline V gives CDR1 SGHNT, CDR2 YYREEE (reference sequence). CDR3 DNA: TGTGCCAGCAGCTTGTCACCAGGGACTAATGAAAAACTGTTTTTT. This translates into CASSLSPGTNEKLFF. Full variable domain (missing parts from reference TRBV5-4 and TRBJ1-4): ETGVTQSPTHLIKTRGQQVTLRCSSQSGHNTVSWYQQALGQGPQFIFQYYREEENGRGNFPPRFSGLQFPNYSSELNVNALELDDSALYLCASSLSPGTNEKLFFGSGTQLSVL.